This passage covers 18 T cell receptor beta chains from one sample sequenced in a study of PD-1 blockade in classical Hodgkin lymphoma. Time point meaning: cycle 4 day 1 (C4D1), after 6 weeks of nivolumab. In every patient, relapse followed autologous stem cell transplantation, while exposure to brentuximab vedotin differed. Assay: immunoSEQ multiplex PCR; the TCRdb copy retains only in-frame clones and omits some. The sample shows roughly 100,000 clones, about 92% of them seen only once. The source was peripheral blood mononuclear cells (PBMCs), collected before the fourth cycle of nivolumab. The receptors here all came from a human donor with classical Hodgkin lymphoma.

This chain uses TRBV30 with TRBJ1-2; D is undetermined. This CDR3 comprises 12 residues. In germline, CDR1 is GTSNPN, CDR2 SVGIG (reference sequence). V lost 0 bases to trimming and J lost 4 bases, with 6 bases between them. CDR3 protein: CAWSVVFYGYTF. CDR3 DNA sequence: TGTGCCTGGAGTGTTGTCTTCTATGGCTACACCTTC.

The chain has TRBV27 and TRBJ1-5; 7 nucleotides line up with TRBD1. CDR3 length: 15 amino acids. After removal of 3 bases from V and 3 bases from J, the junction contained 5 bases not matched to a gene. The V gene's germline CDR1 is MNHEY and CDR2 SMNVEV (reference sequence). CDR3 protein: CASSFEGGNNQPQHF. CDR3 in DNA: TGTGCCAGCAGTTTTGAAGGGGGCAACAATCAGCCCCAGCATTTT.

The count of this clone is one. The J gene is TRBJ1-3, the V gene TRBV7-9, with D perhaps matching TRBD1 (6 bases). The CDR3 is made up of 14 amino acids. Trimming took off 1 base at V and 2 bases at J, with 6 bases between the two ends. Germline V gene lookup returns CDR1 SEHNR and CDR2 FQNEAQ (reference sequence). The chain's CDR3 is CASSLGTAGNTIYF. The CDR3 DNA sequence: TGTGCCAGCAGCTTAGGGACAGCTGGAAACACCATATATTTT.

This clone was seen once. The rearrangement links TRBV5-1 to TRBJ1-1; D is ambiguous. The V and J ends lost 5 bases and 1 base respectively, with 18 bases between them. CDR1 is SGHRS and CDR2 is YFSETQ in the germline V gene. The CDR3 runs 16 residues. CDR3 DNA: TGCGCCAGCAGTATGAGTAGTCTCTCCCAGAACACTGAAGCTTTCTTT. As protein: CASSMSSLSQNTEAFF.

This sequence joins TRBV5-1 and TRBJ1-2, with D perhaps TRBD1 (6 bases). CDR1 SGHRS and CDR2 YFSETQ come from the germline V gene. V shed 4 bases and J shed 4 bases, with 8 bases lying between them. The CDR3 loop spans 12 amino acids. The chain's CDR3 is CASSQDSYGYTF. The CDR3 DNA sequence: TGCGCCAGCAGCCAGGACAGCTATGGCTACACCTTC.

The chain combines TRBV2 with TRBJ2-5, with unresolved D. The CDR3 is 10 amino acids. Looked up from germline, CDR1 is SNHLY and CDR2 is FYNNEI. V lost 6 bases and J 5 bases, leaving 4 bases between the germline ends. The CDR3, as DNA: TGTGCCAGCAGAGGGGAGACCCAGTACTTC. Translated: CASRGETQYF. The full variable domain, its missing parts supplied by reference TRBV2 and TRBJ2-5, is EPEVTQTPSHQVTQMGQEVILRCVPISNHLYFYWYRQILGQKVEFLVSFYNNEISEKSEIFDDQFSVERPDGSNFTLKIRSTKLEDSAMYFCASRGETQYFGPGTRLLVL.

The CDR3 DNA reads as TGTGCCAGCAGTTTAGATCAGGGGGGCGGTGGCTACACCTTC. The encoded protein is CASSLDQGGGGYTF. The chain couples TRBV28 to TRBJ1-2; TRBD1 matches 7 bases. V lost 2 bases to trimming and J lost 7 bases; unmatched junction nucleotides: 7. CDR3 length: 14 residues. From germline, CDR1 is MDHEN and CDR2 SYDVKM.

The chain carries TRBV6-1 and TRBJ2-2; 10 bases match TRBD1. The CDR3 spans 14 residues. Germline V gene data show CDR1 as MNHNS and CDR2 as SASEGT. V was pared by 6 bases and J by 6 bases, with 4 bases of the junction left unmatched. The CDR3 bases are TGTGCCAGCAGCCGACAGGGGGCCTCCGGGGAGCTGTTTTTT. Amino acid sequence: CASSRQGASGELFF.

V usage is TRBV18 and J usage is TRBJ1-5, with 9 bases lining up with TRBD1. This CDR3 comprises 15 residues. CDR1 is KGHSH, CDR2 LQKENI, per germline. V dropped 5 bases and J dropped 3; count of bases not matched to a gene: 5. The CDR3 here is CASSDRGYDNQPQHF. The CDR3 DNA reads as TGTGCCAGCTCAGACAGGGGGTATGACAATCAGCCCCAGCATTTT. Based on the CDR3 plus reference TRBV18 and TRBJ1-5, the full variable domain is NAGVMQNPRHLVRRRGQEARLRCSPMKGHSHVYWYRQLPEEGLKFMVYLQKENIIDESGMPKERFSAEFPKEGPSILRIQQVVRGDSAAYFCASSDRGYDNQPQHFGDGTRLSIL.

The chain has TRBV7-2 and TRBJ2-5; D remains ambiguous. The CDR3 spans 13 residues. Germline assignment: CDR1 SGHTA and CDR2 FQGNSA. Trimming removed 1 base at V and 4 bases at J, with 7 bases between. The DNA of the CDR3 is TGTGCCAGCAGCTTAGGAACCCGAGAGACCCAGTACTTC. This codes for CASSLGTRETQYF.

CDR3 DNA: TGTGCCAGCAGGGAGACTGGGTGGGGGTCGGGCAAAAACATTCAGTACTTC. Its protein product is CASRETGWGSGKNIQYF. The chain recombines TRBV2 with TRBJ2-4, with D perhaps being TRBD1 or TRBD2 (5 bases each). Trimming stripped 6 bases from V and 3 bases from J, with 21 bases between. The CDR3 is 17 residues long. From germline, CDR1 is SNHLY and CDR2 FYNNEI.

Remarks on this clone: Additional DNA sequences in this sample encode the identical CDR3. DNA of the CDR3: TGTGCCAGCTCACCACCGACGGGGGCTAACTATGGCTACACCTTC. The encoded protein is CASSPPTGANYGYTF. The chain joins TRBV18 to TRBJ1-2, with D possibly TRBD1 on 5 matching bases. CDR1 and CDR2 from the germline V gene are KGHSH and LQKENI. CDR3 size: 15 residues. V was clipped by 0 bases and J by 0 bases, with 8 bases between them. The full variable domain, in which reference TRBV18 and TRBJ1-2 provide the parts outside the CDR3, is NAGVMQNPRHLVRRRGQEARLRCSPMKGHSHVYWYRQLPEEGLKFMVYLQKENIIDESGMPKERFSAEFPKEGPSILRIQQVVRGDSAAYFCASSPPTGANYGYTFGSGTRLTVV.

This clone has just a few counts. The CDR3 nucleotides read TGTGCCATCAGTGAATTGGAGGGAACAACTAACTATGGCTACACCTTC. Translated: CAISELEGTTNYGYTF. V is TRBV10-3 and J is TRBJ1-2, with D unresolved. Germline V lookup: CDR1 ENHRY, CDR2 SYGVKD. This CDR3 spans 16 amino acids. V dropped 3 bases and J dropped 0 bases, with 14 bases sitting between them.

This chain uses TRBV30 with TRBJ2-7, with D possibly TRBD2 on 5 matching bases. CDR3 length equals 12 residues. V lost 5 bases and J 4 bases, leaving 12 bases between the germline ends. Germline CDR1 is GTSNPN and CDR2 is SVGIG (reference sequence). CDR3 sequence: CAWVGGEYEQYF. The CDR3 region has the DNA TGTGCCTGGGTGGGTGGGGAGTACGAGCAGTACTTC.

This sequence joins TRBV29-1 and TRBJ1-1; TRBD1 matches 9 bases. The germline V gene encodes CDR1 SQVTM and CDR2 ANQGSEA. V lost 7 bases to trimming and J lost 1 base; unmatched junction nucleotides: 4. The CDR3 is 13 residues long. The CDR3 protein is CSARTGANTEAFF. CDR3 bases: TGCAGCGCGAGGACAGGGGCGAACACTGAAGCTTTCTTT. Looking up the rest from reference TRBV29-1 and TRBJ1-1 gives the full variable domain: SAVISQKPSRDICQRGTSLTIQCQVDSQVTMMFWYRQQPGQSLTLIATANQGSEATYESGFVIDKFPISRPNLTFSTLTVSNMSPEDSSIYLCSARTGANTEAFFGQGTRLTVV.

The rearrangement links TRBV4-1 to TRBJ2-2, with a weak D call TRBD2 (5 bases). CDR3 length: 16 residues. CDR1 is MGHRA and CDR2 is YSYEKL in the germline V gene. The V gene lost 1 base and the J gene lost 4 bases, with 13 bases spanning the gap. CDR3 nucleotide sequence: TGCGCCAGCAGCCAAGCTGACTTACTAGTCACCGGGGAGCTGTTTTTT. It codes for CASSQADLLVTGELFF.

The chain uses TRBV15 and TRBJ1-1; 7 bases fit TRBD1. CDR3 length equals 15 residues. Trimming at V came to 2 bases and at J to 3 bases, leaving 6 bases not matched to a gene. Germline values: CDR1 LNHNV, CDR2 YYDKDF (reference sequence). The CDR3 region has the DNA TGTGCCACCAGCAGAAGACAGGGCTCGGACACTGAAGCTTTCTTT. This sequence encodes CATSRRQGSDTEAFF.

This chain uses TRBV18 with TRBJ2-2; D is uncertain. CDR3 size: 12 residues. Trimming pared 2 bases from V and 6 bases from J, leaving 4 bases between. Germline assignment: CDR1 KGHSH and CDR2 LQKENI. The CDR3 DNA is TGTGCCAGCTCACCAGGGCCCGGGGAGCTGTTTTTT. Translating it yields CASSPGPGELFF.